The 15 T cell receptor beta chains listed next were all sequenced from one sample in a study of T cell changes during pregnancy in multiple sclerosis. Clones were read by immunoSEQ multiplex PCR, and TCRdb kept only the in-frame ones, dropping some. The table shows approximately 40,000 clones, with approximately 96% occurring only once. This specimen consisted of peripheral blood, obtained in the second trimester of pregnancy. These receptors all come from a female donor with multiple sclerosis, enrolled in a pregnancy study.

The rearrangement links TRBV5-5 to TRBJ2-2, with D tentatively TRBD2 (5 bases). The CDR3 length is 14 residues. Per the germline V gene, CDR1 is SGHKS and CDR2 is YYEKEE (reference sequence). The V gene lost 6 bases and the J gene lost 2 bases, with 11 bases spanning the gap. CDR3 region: CASTRGLNTGELFF. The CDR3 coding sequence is TGTGCCAGCACCCGGGGTCTTAACACCGGGGAGCTGTTTTTT.

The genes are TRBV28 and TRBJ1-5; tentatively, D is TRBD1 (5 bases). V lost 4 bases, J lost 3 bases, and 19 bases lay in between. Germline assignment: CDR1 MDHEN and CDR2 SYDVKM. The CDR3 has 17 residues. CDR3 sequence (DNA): TGTGCCAGCAGTTCCCATCAGGGTTGTCTTGTCAATCAGCCCCAGCATTTT. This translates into CASSSHQGCLVNQPQHF.

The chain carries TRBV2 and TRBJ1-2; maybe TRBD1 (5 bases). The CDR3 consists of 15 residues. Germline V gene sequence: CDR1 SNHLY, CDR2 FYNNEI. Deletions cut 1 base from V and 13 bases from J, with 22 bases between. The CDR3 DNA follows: TGTGCCAGCAGTGAAGAAGCGGGGCAGAGCTTCGCGTCCACCTTC. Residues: CASSEEAGQSFASTF.

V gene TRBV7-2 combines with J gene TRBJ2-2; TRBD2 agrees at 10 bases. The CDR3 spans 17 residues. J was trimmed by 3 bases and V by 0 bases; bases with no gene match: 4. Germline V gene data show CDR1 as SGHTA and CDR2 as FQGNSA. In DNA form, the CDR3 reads TGTGCCAGCAGCTTAGCCCTAGCGGGGGTGCACACCGGGGAGCTGTTTTTT. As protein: CASSLALAGVHTGELFF.

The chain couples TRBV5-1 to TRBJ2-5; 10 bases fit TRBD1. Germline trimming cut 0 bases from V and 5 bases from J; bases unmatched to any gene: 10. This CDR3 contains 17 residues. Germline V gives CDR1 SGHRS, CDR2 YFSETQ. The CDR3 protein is CASSLGANKDRGETQYF. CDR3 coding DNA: TGCGCCAGCAGCTTGGGGGCCAATAAGGACAGGGGGGAGACCCAGTACTTC.

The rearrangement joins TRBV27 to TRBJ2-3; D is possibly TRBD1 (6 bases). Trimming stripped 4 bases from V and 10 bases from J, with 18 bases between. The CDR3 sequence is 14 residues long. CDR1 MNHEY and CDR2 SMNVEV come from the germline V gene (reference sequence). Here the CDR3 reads CASSSLLGQPAQYF. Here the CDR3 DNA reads TGTGCCAGCAGTTCACTCCTAGGACAGCCAGCGCAGTATTTT.

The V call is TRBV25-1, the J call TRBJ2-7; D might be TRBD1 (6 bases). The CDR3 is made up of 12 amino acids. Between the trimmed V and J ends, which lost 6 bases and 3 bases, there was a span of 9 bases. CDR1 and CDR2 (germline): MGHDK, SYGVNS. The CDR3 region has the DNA TGTGCCAGCAGAGAGGACAGCTACGAGCAGTACTTC. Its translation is CASREDSYEQYF.

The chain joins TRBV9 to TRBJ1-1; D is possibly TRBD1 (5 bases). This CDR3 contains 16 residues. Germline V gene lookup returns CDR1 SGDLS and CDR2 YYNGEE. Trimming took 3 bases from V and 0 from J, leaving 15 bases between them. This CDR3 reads CASSARDAILNTEAFF. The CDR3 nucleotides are TGTGCCAGCAGCGCCAGGGATGCCATATTGAACACTGAAGCTTTCTTT.

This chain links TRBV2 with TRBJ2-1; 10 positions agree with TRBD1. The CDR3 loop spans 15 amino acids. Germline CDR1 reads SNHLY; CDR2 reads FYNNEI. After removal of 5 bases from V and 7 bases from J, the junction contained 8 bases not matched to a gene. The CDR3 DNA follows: TGTGCCAGCAGTCAGGGACAGGGGAGTAGGAATGAGCAGTTCTTC. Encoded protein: CASSQGQGSRNEQFF.

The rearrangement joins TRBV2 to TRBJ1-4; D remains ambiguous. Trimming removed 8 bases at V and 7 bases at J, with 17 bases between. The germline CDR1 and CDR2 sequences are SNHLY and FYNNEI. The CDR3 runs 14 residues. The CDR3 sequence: CASRAEGWGEKLFF. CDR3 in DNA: TGTGCCAGCCGGGCCGAGGGTTGGGGTGAAAAACTGTTTTTT.

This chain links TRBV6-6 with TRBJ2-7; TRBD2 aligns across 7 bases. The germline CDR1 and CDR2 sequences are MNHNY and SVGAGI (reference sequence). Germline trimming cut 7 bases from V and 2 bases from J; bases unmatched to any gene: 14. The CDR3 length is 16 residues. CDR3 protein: CASTERERGMTYEQYF. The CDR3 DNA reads TGTGCCAGCACAGAACGGGAGCGGGGAATGACCTACGAGCAGTACTTC.

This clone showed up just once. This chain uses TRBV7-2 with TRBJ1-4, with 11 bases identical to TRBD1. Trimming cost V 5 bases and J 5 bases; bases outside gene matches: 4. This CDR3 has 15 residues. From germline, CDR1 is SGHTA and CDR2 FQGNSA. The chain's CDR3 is CASSPDRGRNEKLFF. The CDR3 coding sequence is TGTGCCAGCAGCCCGGACAGGGGGCGCAATGAAAAACTGTTTTTT.

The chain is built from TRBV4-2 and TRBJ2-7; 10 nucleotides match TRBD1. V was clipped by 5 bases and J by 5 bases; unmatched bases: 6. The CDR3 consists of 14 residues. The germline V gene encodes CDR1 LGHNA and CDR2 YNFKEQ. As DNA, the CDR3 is TGTGCCAGCAGCGCTCCCGGGACAGGGGACGAGCAGTACTTC. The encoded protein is CASSAPGTGDEQYF.

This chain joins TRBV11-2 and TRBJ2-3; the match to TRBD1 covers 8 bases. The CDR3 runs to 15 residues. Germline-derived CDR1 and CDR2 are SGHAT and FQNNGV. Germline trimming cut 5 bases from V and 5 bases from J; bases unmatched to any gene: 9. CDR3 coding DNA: TGTGCCAGCAGCCTAGGGACAGGAGGTGGAGATACGCAGTATTTT. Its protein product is CASSLGTGGGDTQYF.

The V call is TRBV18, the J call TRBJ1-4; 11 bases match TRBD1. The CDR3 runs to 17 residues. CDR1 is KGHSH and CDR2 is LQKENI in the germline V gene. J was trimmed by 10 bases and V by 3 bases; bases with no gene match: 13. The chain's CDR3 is CASSPWTGGAGSSKLFF. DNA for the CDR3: TGTGCCAGCTCACCCTGGACAGGGGGCGCGGGAAGTTCAAAACTGTTTTTT.